The sample holds a few counts of the clone carrying this TCR beta chain. Its target is unknown. This sample is part of a study of beta chain features in type 1 diabetes. Study information: No patient-donor differences in age, gender, total cells or subset yield.

Since all of the isolated RNA was reverse transcribed, expressed TCRB transcripts were what got sequenced. This table comes from immunoSEQ multiplex PCR, and its TCRdb copy is limited to in-frame clones, with some not included. The sample consists of about 340,000 clones, approximately 13% of them appearing once. With 6 bases removed from V and 4 bases from J, the gap between germline ends came to 13 bases. Germline assignment: CDR1 MNHEY and CDR2 SVGAGI. The CDR3 totals 15 residues. General observations from the study: Across all four CD4+ subsets, people with type 1 diabetes showed modestly shorter TCRB CDR3s.

The receptor was isolated from a woman under 30 with type 1 diabetes. The chain employs TRBV6-5 and TRBJ2-6, with D perhaps matching TRBD1 (5 bases). Sequencing was performed on naive CD4+ T cells from blood. This CDR3 reads CASRPTGSGANVLTF. CDR3 nucleotides: TGTGCCAGCAGGCCTACAGGTTCGGGGGCCAACGTCCTGACTTTC.